The entry below gives a single T cell receptor beta chain sequence along with its context. The entry originates in a study of blood T cell repertoires in COVID-19. For the study at large: PBMCs, B-cell-depleted T cells, or T cells were the source of the cDNA or gDNA that made up the material.

Sequencing used immunoSEQ multiplex PCR; TCRdb keeps in-frame clones, though not all of them. The sample consists of roughly 240,000 clones, roughly 83% of them appearing once. V lost 5 bases and J 1 base, leaving 14 bases between the germline ends. CDR1 and CDR2 (germline): MRHNA, SNTAGT. The CDR3 is 15 amino acids. Seattle patient enrollment occurred during active infection, with longitudinal follow-up thereafter. The sequence derives from a woman at least 80 years old with COVID-19, enrolled during active disease. The J gene is TRBJ2-5, the V gene TRBV6-4; perhaps TRBD1 as D (5 bases). Sequencing used peripheral blood. In nucleotides, the CDR3 is TGTGCCAGCAGTAAGGGCTGGGGCCCCCAAGAGACCCAGTACTTC. Its translation is CASSKGWGPQETQYF.